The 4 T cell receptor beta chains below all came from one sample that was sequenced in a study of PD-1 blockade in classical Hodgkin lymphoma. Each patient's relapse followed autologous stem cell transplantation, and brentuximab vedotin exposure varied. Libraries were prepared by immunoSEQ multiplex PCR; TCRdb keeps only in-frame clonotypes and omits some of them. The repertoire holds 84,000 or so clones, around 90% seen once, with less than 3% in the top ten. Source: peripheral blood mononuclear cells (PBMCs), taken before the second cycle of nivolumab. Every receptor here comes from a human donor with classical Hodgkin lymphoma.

CDR3 residues: CASMRQGGTGELFF. The DNA of the CDR3 is TGTGCCAGCATGAGACAGGGGGGCACCGGGGAGCTGTTTTTT. This chain links TRBV6-5 with TRBJ2-2; 9 positions match TRBD1. Germline V gene sequence: CDR1 MNHEY, CDR2 SVGAGI. V lost 7 bases and J lost 4; bases outside the gene matches: 4. The CDR3 runs to 14 residues.

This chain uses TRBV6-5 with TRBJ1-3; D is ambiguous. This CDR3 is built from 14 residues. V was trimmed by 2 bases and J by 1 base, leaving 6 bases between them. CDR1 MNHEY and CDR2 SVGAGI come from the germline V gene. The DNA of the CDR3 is TGTGCCAGCAGTTACGAGCCATCTGGAAACACCATATATTTT. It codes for CASSYEPSGNTIYF.

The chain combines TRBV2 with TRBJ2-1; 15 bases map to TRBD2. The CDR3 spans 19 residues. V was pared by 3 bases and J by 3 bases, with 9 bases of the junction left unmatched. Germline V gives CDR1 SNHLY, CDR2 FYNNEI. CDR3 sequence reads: CASSERGLAGGSVYNEQFF. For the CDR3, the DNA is TGTGCCAGCAGTGAGAGGGGACTAGCGGGAGGATCGGTCTACAATGAGCAGTTCTTC.

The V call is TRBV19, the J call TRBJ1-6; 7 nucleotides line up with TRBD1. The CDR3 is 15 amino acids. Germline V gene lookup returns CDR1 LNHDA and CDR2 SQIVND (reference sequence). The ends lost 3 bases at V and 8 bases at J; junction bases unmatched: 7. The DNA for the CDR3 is TGTGCCAGTAGTATTTCGACAGGGTCGGATTCACCCCTCCACTTT. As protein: CASSISTGSDSPLHF.